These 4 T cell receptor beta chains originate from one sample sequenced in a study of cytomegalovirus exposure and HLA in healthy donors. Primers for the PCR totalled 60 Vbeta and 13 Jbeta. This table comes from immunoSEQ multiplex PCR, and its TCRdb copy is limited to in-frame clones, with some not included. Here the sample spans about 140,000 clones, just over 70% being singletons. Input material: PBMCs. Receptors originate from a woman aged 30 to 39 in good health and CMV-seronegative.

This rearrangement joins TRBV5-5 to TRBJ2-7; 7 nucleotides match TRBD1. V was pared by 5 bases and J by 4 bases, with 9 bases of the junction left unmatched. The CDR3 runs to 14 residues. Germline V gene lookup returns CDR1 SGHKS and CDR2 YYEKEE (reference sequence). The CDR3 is CASSSGTAAYEQYF. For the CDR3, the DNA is TGTGCCAGCAGTTCCGGGACAGCGGCATACGAGCAGTACTTC.

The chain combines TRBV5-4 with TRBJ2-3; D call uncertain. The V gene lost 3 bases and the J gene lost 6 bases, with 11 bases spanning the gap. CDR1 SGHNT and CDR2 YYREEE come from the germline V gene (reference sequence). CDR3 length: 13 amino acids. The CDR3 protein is CASSSNDKDTQYF. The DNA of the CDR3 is TGTGCCAGCAGCTCGAACGACAAGGATACGCAGTATTTT.

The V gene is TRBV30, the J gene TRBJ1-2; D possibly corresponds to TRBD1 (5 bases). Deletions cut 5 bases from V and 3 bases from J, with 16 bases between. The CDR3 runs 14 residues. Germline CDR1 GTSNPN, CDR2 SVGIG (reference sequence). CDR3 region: CAWVRQTKDYGYTF. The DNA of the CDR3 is TGTGCCTGGGTTCGACAGACGAAGGACTATGGCTACACCTTC.

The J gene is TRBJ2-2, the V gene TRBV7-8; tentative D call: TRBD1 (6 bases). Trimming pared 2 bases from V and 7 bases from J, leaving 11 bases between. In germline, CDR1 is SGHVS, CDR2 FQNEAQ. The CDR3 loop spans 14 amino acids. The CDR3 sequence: CASSLKTGYGELFF. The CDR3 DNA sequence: TGTGCCAGCAGCTTAAAAACAGGGTACGGGGAGCTGTTTTTT.